This T cell receptor beta chain originates from a study of shared clonotypes between healthy human individuals. Study-level information: For every donor, three CD4 naive, three CD4 memory, two CD8 naive and one CD8 memory plates were used.

Germline V gene sequence: CDR1 SEHNR, CDR2 FQNEAQ (reference sequence). The CDR3 sequence is 15 residues long. V lost 0 bases and J lost 4; bases outside the gene matches: 5. The sample holds many counts of this clone. Its antigen remains unidentified. Overall study results and limits: Investigators expected sequencing depth to affect clonotype sharing among donors. About 5% of naive CD4 clonotypes were common to a few donors.

TCRdb's copy holds only in-frame clones and misses some; the assay was immunoSEQ multiplex PCR. The repertoire holds around 79,000 clones, with about 61% as singletons. Sequencing used memory CD8+ T cells sorted from blood. As for subset: CD45RO+ cells pooled with CCR7-negative TemRA cells. The receptor was derived from a man aged 30-40 years in good health. The V and J genes are TRBV7-9 and TRBJ1-2; TRBD1 matches 7 bases. This CDR3 is CASSLARQGFYGYTF. The CDR3 DNA reads TGTGCCAGCAGCTTAGCCCGACAGGGATTCTATGGCTACACCTTC.